This T cell receptor beta chain was profiled in a study of cytomegalovirus exposure and HLA in healthy donors. J gave up 0 bases and V 3 bases, and 3 bases lay outside the gene matches. CDR1 SGDLS and CDR2 YYNGEE come from the germline V gene. CDR3 length: 15 residues. PCR used 60 Vbeta primers and 13 Jbeta primers. Only in-frame clones appear in the TCRdb table, and some are missing; sequencing was by immunoSEQ multiplex PCR. The sample has approximately 180,000 clones; less than 85% are singletons. The origin of this receptor is a man between 18 and 35 years old in good health and CMV-seronegative. Sequenced sample: PBMCs. This rearrangement joins TRBV9 to TRBJ1-1, with 9 bases that match TRBD1. CDR3 region: CASSGRTGVNTEAFF. DNA of the CDR3: TGTGCCAGCAGCGGGAGGACAGGGGTGAACACTGAAGCTTTCTTT.